One T cell receptor beta chain is described in this entry. Through a sample-barcoded 5' primer and a J-beta primer mix, a second PCR was run for roughly 6 to 12 cycles. TCRdb itself ran the 5' RACE reads through MiXCR, one entry per CDR3 protein. This sample carries about 1,400,000 distinct CDR3 sequences, around 42% of them seen once, and the ten largest clones take less than 8%. The sample is drawn from a study of blood T cells in healthy people across ages. CDR1 and CDR2 (germline): DFQATT, SNEGSKA (reference sequence). This CDR3 contains 12 residues. The chain has TRBV20-1 and TRBJ2-5, with D possibly called TRBD1 or TRBD2 (5 bases each). The last part of the DNA fits TRBJ2-7 better; the J call may be wrong. Sequencing was performed on blood. The origin of this receptor is a woman aged 18-29 years in good health. CDR3 amino acids: CSATRDLYEQYF. The DNA for the CDR3 is TGCAGTGCTACCCGGGACCTCTACGAGCAGTACTTC.